The following is a T cell receptor beta chain sequence with its context. Its target is not known. The repertoire was sequenced with immunoSEQ multiplex PCR; TCRdb's copy has only in-frame clones and lacks some. The table shows about 1.5 million clones, with around 95% occurring only once. CDR3 length: 17 amino acids. Looked up from germline, CDR1 is SQVTM and CDR2 is ANQGSEA. The trim removed 6 bases at V and 0 bases at J, leaving 7 bases unmatched. This sample is drawn from a study of shared clonotypes between healthy human individuals. Findings and limits, study-wide: In this cohort, only blood was sampled, and tissue repertoires likely differ. Across subsets, estimated richness was generally greater for naive than for memory populations. The expectation was that sequencing depth would affect clonotype sharing among donors.

Sequenced: naive CD4+ T cells sorted from blood. Subset in this sample: CD45RA+ positively selected. The chain has TRBV29-1 and TRBJ2-6, with TRBD2 matching 11 bases. The clonotype was recovered from a man between 25 and 39 years old in good health. The CDR3 region is CSVKTSGVFSGANVLTF. Here the CDR3 DNA reads TGCAGCGTAAAGACTAGCGGGGTATTCTCTGGGGCCAACGTCCTGACTTTC.